The 10 T cell receptor beta chains given below trace back to one sample, sequenced in a study of shared clonotypes between healthy human individuals. Profiled with immunoSEQ multiplex PCR; TCRdb holds only in-frame clones, not every one. The profile covers about 380,000 clones, with about 96% appearing a single time and 0.25% to 0.35% taken by the ten largest. The sequenced sample was memory CD8+ T cells sorted from blood. Specified subset: CD45RO+ cells pooled with CCR7-negative TemRA cells. The receptors shown here come from a man aged 25 to 45 in good health.

This clone was seen only once. The V call is TRBV4-1, the J call TRBJ2-5; 10 bases are shared with TRBD1. The J segment lost 5 bases and the V segment lost 1 base, leaving 4 bases of the junction unmatched. The CDR3 extends over 15 amino acids. The germline gives CDR1 MGHRA, CDR2 YSYEKL. The CDR3 DNA is TGCGCCAGCAGCCAAGGGACAGGGGGGGTCGAGACCCAGTACTTC. Its translation is CASSQGTGGVETQYF.

The J gene is TRBJ2-3, the V gene TRBV14, with D unclear. CDR1 and CDR2 (germline): SGHDN, FVKESK. V lost 4 bases, J lost 4 bases, and 6 bases lay in between. This CDR3 has 12 residues. The CDR3 DNA is TGTGCCAGCAGCCTTACGGCAGATACGCAGTATTTT. It codes for CASSLTADTQYF.

The chain links TRBV23-1 to TRBJ2-7; D remains unclear. Being an ORF, TRBV23-1 has a function that is uncertain. The V and J ends lost 2 bases and 4 bases respectively, with 12 bases between them. The CDR3 contains 14 residues. CDR3 region: CASSQGEVPYEQYF. DNA for the CDR3: TGCGCCAGCAGTCAAGGGGAAGTCCCATACGAGCAGTACTTC.

J is TRBJ2-7 and V is TRBV5-4; TRBD2 might be the D (6 bases). The V gene lost 2 bases and the J gene lost 4 bases, with 19 bases spanning the gap. The CDR3 extends over 16 amino acids. The germline V gene has CDR1 SGHNT and CDR2 YYREEE (reference sequence). The CDR3 DNA is TGTGCCAGCAGCTTTTCTTACGGGGGAACCCTATACGAGCAGTACTTC. This translates into CASSFSYGGTLYEQYF.

The gene calls are TRBV5-1 and TRBJ2-3, with D possibly matching TRBD1 (5 bases). CDR3 length: 15 residues. Between the trimmed V and J ends, which lost 1 base and 3 bases, there was a span of 12 bases. The germline V gene encodes CDR1 SGHRS and CDR2 YFSETQ. The CDR3 spells CASSLTGKVTDTQYF. CDR3 sequence (DNA): TGCGCCAGCAGCTTGACAGGAAAGGTAACAGATACGCAGTATTTT.

This chain links TRBV23-1 with TRBJ2-5; 10 bases match TRBD1. TRBV23-1 is recorded as an ORF, its role being uncertain. V was clipped by 7 bases and J by 5 bases; unmatched bases: 7. The CDR3 has 14 amino acids. The CDR3 sequence: CASTRDRGLETQYF. CDR3 coding DNA: TGCGCCAGCACCCGGGACAGGGGTTTGGAGACCCAGTACTTC.

The chain uses TRBV28 and TRBJ2-5; TRBD1 is a possible D gene (5 bases). Per the germline V gene, CDR1 is MDHEN and CDR2 is SYDVKM. V gave up 1 base and J gave up 2 bases, with 5 bases separating them. The CDR3 has 13 residues. The CDR3 DNA sequence: TGTGCCAGCAGTTTATACAGGCAAGAGACCCAGTACTTC. Protein product: CASSLYRQETQYF.

V and J are TRBV4-2 and TRBJ2-2; D remains unclear. This CDR3 has 11 residues. V lost 1 base and J 10 bases, leaving 4 bases between the germline ends. Germline loops: CDR1 LGHNA, CDR2 YNFKEQ. CDR3: CASSQAQELFF. CDR3 bases: TGTGCCAGCAGCCAAGCTCAGGAGCTGTTTTTT.

This chain joins TRBV14 and TRBJ2-4; the D gene could be TRBD1 or TRBD2 (5 bases each). CDR3 length equals 13 residues. Trimming removed 1 base from V and 8 bases from J, with 9 bases in between. Germline lookup yields CDR1 SGHDN and CDR2 FVKESK. CDR3 coding DNA: TGTGCCAGCAGCCAAGTGGGGGTGGACATTCAGTACTTC. Its protein product is CASSQVGVDIQYF.

This clone was counted a single time. This chain links TRBV11-2 with TRBJ2-1; 11 bases line up with TRBD2. The CDR3 extends over 17 amino acids. V trimming: 1 base; J trimming: 10 bases; junction bases outside the gene matches: 12. Germline V gene sequence: CDR1 SGHAT, CDR2 FQNNGV. This chain's CDR3 is CASSLGSVAGGPQEQFF. The CDR3 coding sequence is TGTGCCAGCAGCTTAGGGAGCGTAGCGGGAGGGCCACAAGAGCAGTTCTTC.